Shown below are 25 T cell receptor beta chains from a single sample sequenced in a study of beta chain features in type 1 diabetes (dated by TCRdb to 2016 to 2019). Library method: the immunoSEQ multiplex PCR assay. All of the isolated RNA was reverse transcribed with the High Capacity cDNA Reverse Transcription Kit, so expressed TCRB transcripts were sequenced. TCRdb re-hosts the immuneACCESS table, in-frame sequences only. Its copies lack some clones; in the studies checked, an unresolved V gene accounts for under half of them, and the cause for the rest is not known. The sample table holds hundreds of thousands of clones, of which over 12% were seen once. The ten largest clones add up to 0.03% to 0.045% of the sample. Their cognate antigens are unknown. Broader findings and caveats from the paper: Type 1 diabetes patients showed a moderate but significant shortening of TCRB CDR3 length in all four CD4+ subsets.

Sequencing used naive CD4+ T cells from blood. Taken with the paper, the label for cell subset or site translates to: true naive CD4+ T cells. Receptors were obtained from a man younger than 35 with type 1 diabetes.

This clone was observed a handful of times. The chain is built from TRBV9 and TRBJ1-6; a weak D match, TRBD1 (6 bases). V shed 1 base and J shed 12 bases, with 17 bases lying between them. Germline CDR1 is SGDLS and CDR2 is YYNGEE. CDR3 size: 15 residues. CDR3 in DNA: TGTGCCAGCAGCGTAACCGGGACATCTCAAGGACCCCTCCACTTT. This sequence encodes CASSVTGTSQGPLHF.

This chain uses TRBV28 with TRBJ2-3; 11 bases match TRBD2. Germline V gives CDR1 MDHEN, CDR2 SYDVKM. Trimming cost V 6 bases and J 4 bases; bases outside gene matches: 15. The CDR3 runs 18 residues. The CDR3 nucleotides read TGTGCCAGCAGCAATGGGGGGCTCGGGACTAGCGGTCCAGATACGCAGTATTTT. Amino acids: CASSNGGLGTSGPDTQYF.

This sequence joins TRBV28 and TRBJ2-6; weak D call: TRBD1 (6 bases). V shed 6 bases and J shed 0 bases, with 15 bases lying between them. The CDR3 is 17 amino acids. Germline V gene data show CDR1 as MDHEN and CDR2 as SYDVKM. CDR3 nucleotides: TGTGCCAGCAGGAACTACAGGGTTTTCTCTGGGGCCAACGTCCTGACTTTC. It specifies CASRNYRVFSGANVLTF.

This clone was seen more than once but under ten times. V usage is TRBV12-5 and J usage is TRBJ2-1; 7 positions match TRBD2. The germline V gene has CDR1 LGHNT and CDR2 FRNRAP. The trim removed 7 bases at V and 6 bases at J, leaving 9 bases unmatched. The CDR3 sequence is 14 residues long. CDR3 DNA sequence: TGTGCTAGTGCCCCGGGTGTAGCGGGCAATGAGCAGTTCTTC. Encoded protein: CASAPGVAGNEQFF. Full variable domain (missing parts from reference TRBV12-5 and TRBJ2-1): DARVTQTPRHKVTEMGQEVTMRCQPILGHNTVFWYRQTMMQGLELLAYFRNRAPLDDSGMPKDRFSAEMPDATLATLKIQPSEPRDSAVYFCASAPGVAGNEQFFGPGTRLTVL.

The sample holds a few counts of this clone. In the same sample, other DNA sequences code for this CDR3. J is TRBJ2-2 and V is TRBV5-1; TRBD1 matches 7 bases. There are 14 residues in the CDR3. The V gene's germline CDR1 is SGHRS and CDR2 YFSETQ. The J segment lost 3 bases and the V segment lost 4 bases, leaving 3 bases of the junction unmatched. The CDR3 here is CASSRTGDTGELFF. The CDR3 DNA reads TGCGCCAGCAGCCGGACAGGAGACACCGGGGAGCTGTTTTTT.

This clone was picked up a small number of times. The V and J genes are TRBV19 and TRBJ1-5; D perhaps matches TRBD1 (5 bases). There are 15 residues in the CDR3. The V and J ends lost 5 bases and 2 bases respectively, with 13 bases between them. Germline-derived CDR1 and CDR2 are LNHDA and SQIVND (reference sequence). The chain's CDR3 is CASSPRRGGNQPQHF. CDR3 sequence (DNA): TGTGCCAGTAGTCCACGACGGGGGGGCAATCAGCCCCAGCATTTT. Variable domain in full (rest from reference TRBV19 and TRBJ1-5): DGGITQSPKYLFRKEGQNVTLSCEQNLNHDAMYWYRQDPGQGLRLIYYSQIVNDFQKGDIAEGYSVSREKKESFPLTVTSAQKNPTAFYLCASSPRRGGNQPQHFGDGTRLSIL.

This clone was seen more than once but under ten times. The chain joins TRBV7-2 to TRBJ2-7, with 7 bases lining up with TRBD1. V lost 5 bases to trimming and J lost 3 bases; unmatched junction nucleotides: 4. The CDR3 covers 13 residues. From germline, CDR1 is SGHTA and CDR2 FQGNSA. Here the CDR3 reads CASSIRDSYEQYF. The CDR3 bases are TGTGCCAGCAGCATCCGGGACAGCTACGAGCAGTACTTC.

This clone has only a few counts. The V gene is TRBV21-1, the J gene TRBJ1-3. TRBV21-1 is a documented pseudogene. The CDR3 runs 12 residues. CDR3 coding DNA: TGTGCCAGCAGCAACGGGCCTAACACCATATATTTT. Its translation: CASSNGPNTIYF.

This clone was seen a few times. The chain links TRBV5-1 to TRBJ1-6; 7 nucleotides agree with TRBD1. CDR3 length: 14 amino acids. Trimming took 4 bases from V and 9 from J; bases not matched to a gene: 7. Germline lookup yields CDR1 SGHRS and CDR2 YFSETQ. CDR3 loop: CASSAGQVGSPLHF. The CDR3 region has the DNA TGCGCCAGCAGCGCCGGACAGGTCGGTTCACCCCTCCACTTT.

The chain has TRBV6-5 and TRBJ2-2, with TRBD2 as a possible D gene (5 bases). Germline assignment: CDR1 MNHEY and CDR2 SVGAGI. V gave up 6 bases and J gave up 7 bases, with 12 bases separating them. This CDR3 region has 13 residues. CDR3 sequence reads: CASSTFGSGELFF. CDR3 nucleotide sequence: TGTGCCAGCAGCACCTTTGGGAGCGGGGAGCTGTTTTTT.

V is TRBV5-1 and J is TRBJ2-2; D ambiguous. The CDR3 has 13 residues. V was pared by 3 bases and J by 4 bases, with 7 bases between. Germline CDR1 is SGHRS and CDR2 is YFSETQ. CDR3: CASSYMGTGELFF. In DNA, the CDR3 is TGCGCCAGCAGCTACATGGGCACCGGGGAGCTGTTTTTT.

The chain uses TRBV30 and TRBJ2-7; 7 bases fit TRBD2. J gave up 7 bases and V 8 bases, and 5 bases lay outside the gene matches. The length of the CDR3 is 10 residues. Per the germline V gene, CDR1 is GTSNPN and CDR2 is SVGIG (reference sequence). CDR3 loop: CARGLGEQYF. The CDR3 bases are TGTGCCCGCGGACTAGGAGAGCAGTACTTC.

The V and J genes are TRBV4-2 and TRBJ2-3; the D is unclear. Germline V lookup: CDR1 LGHNA, CDR2 YNFKEQ. The V and J ends lost 0 bases and 5 bases respectively, with 6 bases between them. The CDR3 loop spans 13 amino acids. The DNA of the CDR3 is TGTGCCAGCAGCCAAGAGACGCAAGATACGCAGTATTTT. The encoded protein is CASSQETQDTQYF.

This clone was counted only a few times. The rearrangement links TRBV2 to TRBJ1-2; D is possibly TRBD1 (5 bases). The V gene's germline CDR1 is SNHLY and CDR2 FYNNEI. The CDR3 has 14 amino acids. Deletions cut 3 bases from V and 4 bases from J, with 12 bases between. This CDR3 is CASSDVGGTYGYTF. The DNA for the CDR3 is TGTGCCAGCAGTGATGTCGGCGGGACCTATGGCTACACCTTC.

CDR3 sequence (DNA): TGTGCCAGCAGTCACCAACCCCCCGACAGGGAACAAGAGACCCAGTACTTC. Translating it yields CASSHQPPDREQETQYF. This chain uses TRBV13 with TRBJ2-5; TRBD1 aligns across 7 bases. CDR3 length equals 17 residues. V dropped 6 bases and J dropped 2; count of bases not matched to a gene: 15. Germline lookup yields CDR1 PRHDT and CDR2 FYEKMQ (reference sequence). Full variable domain (remainder filled in from reference TRBV13 and TRBJ2-5): AAGVIQSPRHLIKEKRETATLKCYPIPRHDTVYWYQQGPGQDPQFLISFYEKMQSDKGSIPDRFSAQQFSDYHSELNMSSLELGDSALYFCASSHQPPDREQETQYFGPGTRLLVL.

The V call is TRBV5-8, the J call TRBJ2-7; D may be TRBD2 (5 bases). This CDR3 has 15 residues. The germline CDR1 and CDR2 sequences are SGHTS and YDEGEE. V was cut by 3 bases and J by 1 base, with 14 bases left in between. CDR3 residues: CASSSSWTLSYEQYF. CDR3 coding DNA: TGTGCCAGCAGCTCCTCCTGGACTCTTTCCTACGAGCAGTACTTC.

This clone was seen more than once but under ten times. The chain joins TRBV5-1 to TRBJ2-7, with 8 nucleotides matching TRBD1. V lost 4 bases to trimming and J lost 2 bases; unmatched junction nucleotides: 8. This CDR3 region has 15 residues. Germline V gives CDR1 SGHRS, CDR2 YFSETQ. This chain's CDR3 is CASSPRTGTTYEQYF. The CDR3 DNA reads TGCGCCAGCAGCCCCAGGACAGGGACGACCTACGAGCAGTACTTC.

This clone was picked up a small number of times. The sample contains more than one DNA sequence encoding this CDR3. V gene TRBV7-2 combines with J gene TRBJ1-2, with D tentatively TRBD1 (6 bases). The CDR3 contains 12 residues. Trimming took off 6 bases at V and 5 bases at J, with 10 bases between the two ends. Germline V gene lookup returns CDR1 SGHTA and CDR2 FQGNSA. CDR3 bases: TGTGCCAGCAGTTTACAGGGATATGGCTACACCTTC. Amino acid sequence: CASSLQGYGYTF.

The sample holds a few counts of this clone. The chain has TRBV5-1 and TRBJ2-3, with a tentative D call TRBD1 (5 bases). V lost 3 bases and J 6 bases, leaving 11 bases between the germline ends. Germline CDR1 and CDR2: SGHRS and YFSETQ. The CDR3 runs to 13 residues. The CDR3 DNA is TGCGCCAGCAGCTCCGCAGGGCTGGATACGCAGTATTTT. It yields the protein CASSSAGLDTQYF.

There are a few counts of this clone. The chain links TRBV30 to TRBJ2-1, with unresolved D. Germline V CDR1 and CDR2: GTSNPN, SVGIG (reference sequence). This CDR3 is 15 amino acids long. Trimming pared 0 bases from V and 0 bases from J, leaving 9 bases between. The CDR3 protein is CAWSVPASSYNEQFF. The CDR3 nucleotides read TGTGCCTGGAGTGTCCCGGCGAGCTCCTACAATGAGCAGTTCTTC.

The V gene is TRBV4-3, the J gene TRBJ1-2; D gene ambiguous. The CDR3 consists of 13 residues. V shed 0 bases and J shed 12 bases, with 14 bases lying between them. Germline V lookup: CDR1 LGHNA, CDR2 YSLEER. In DNA form, the CDR3 reads TGCGCCAGCAGCCAAGATATGCCCGCCTCCCACACCTTC. Protein: CASSQDMPASHTF.

This clone was recorded a few times. CDR3: CASSVAHRATEAFF. CDR3 in DNA: TGTGCCAGCAGCGTAGCTCATAGGGCGACTGAAGCTTTCTTT. The V gene is TRBV9, the J gene TRBJ1-1, with D unresolved. CDR1 and CDR2 from the germline V gene are SGDLS and YYNGEE. Trimming cost V 0 bases and J 5 bases, with 11 bases left between them. The CDR3 covers 14 residues.

This clone showed up just a few times. This chain connects TRBV14 to TRBJ1-1; TRBD1 might be the D (5 bases). The V gene lost 2 bases and the J gene lost 0 bases, with 13 bases spanning the gap. The CDR3 is 16 residues long. Germline lookup yields CDR1 SGHDN and CDR2 FVKESK. The CDR3 protein is CASSQRGDLMNTEAFF. Written as DNA, the CDR3 is TGTGCCAGCAGCCAAAGAGGGGATCTCATGAACACTGAAGCTTTCTTT.

The table lists this clone with a few counts. V is TRBV30 and J is TRBJ2-7; the D is unclear. CDR3 length equals 12 residues. Germline CDR1 is GTSNPN and CDR2 is SVGIG (reference sequence). Trimming stripped 5 bases from V and 1 base from J, with 9 bases between. This chain's CDR3 is CAWGPNSYEQYF. The CDR3 bases are TGTGCCTGGGGACCTAATTCCTACGAGCAGTACTTC.

V gene TRBV2 combines with J gene TRBJ2-5; D is ambiguous. V shed 6 bases and J shed 2 bases, with 10 bases lying between them. The CDR3 loop spans 13 amino acids. Germline CDR1 SNHLY, CDR2 FYNNEI. The CDR3 DNA reads TGTGCCAGCAGGGTTGACCAACAAGAGACCCAGTACTTC. Translation gives CASRVDQQETQYF.